Following are 18 T cell receptor beta chains from one sample sequenced in a study of technical replicates of blood from four donors. Using immunoSEQ multiplex PCR, the repertoire was profiled, and TCRdb retains in-frame clones only, with some absent. Of more than 65,000 clones listed, 80% to 95% are singletons. The sequencing sample was made of T cells isolated from PBMCs. The receptors were gathered from a human donor in good health.

The V and J genes are TRBV6-1 and TRBJ2-3, with 7 positions matching TRBD1. The germline CDR1 and CDR2 sequences are MNHNS and SASEGT. V lost 6 bases to trimming and J lost 3 bases; unmatched junction nucleotides: 3. The CDR3 loop spans 13 amino acids. CDR3 sequence: CASRRDRTDTQYF. CDR3 bases: TGTGCCAGCAGGAGGGACAGAACAGATACGCAGTATTTT.

The V and J genes are TRBV27 and TRBJ2-1; 14 bases match TRBD2. CDR3 length equals 14 residues. Germline CDR1 MNHEY, CDR2 SMNVEV (reference sequence). V lost 8 bases, J lost 9 bases, and 6 bases stayed unmatched. In DNA, the CDR3 is TGTGCCAGCCGACTAGCGGGAGGGAGCAGTGAGCAGTTCTTC. Translating gives CASRLAGGSSEQFF.

This chain links TRBV7-3 with TRBJ2-5; D is perhaps TRBD2 (5 bases). The CDR3 is made up of 15 amino acids. V shed 3 bases and J shed 1 base, with 12 bases lying between them. The germline CDR1 and CDR2 sequences are SGHTA and FQGTGA. The CDR3 reads CASSFAGEFQETQYF. In DNA, the CDR3 is TGTGCCAGCAGCTTCGCCGGGGAGTTCCAAGAGACCCAGTACTTC.

The chain links TRBV4-2 to TRBJ1-4; TRBD1 agrees at 8 bases. Looked up from germline, CDR1 is LGHNA and CDR2 is YNFKEQ. The J segment lost 1 base and the V segment lost 0 bases, leaving 16 bases of the junction unmatched. The CDR3 has 21 amino acids. The CDR3 DNA reads as TGTGCCAGCAGCCAAGAAATCCCCCACTCAGGGGGCAGGGGAACTAATGAAAAACTGTTTTTT. This sequence encodes CASSQEIPHSGGRGTNEKLFF.

The chain joins TRBV7-9 to TRBJ1-1; unclear D gene. Trimming removed 8 bases at V and 5 bases at J, with 15 bases between. The CDR3 covers 13 residues. Looked up from germline, CDR1 is SEHNR and CDR2 is FQNEAQ (reference sequence). The CDR3 DNA is TGTGCCAGCGGCCGGGGTTCTCAGACTGAAGCTTTCTTT. Its translation: CASGRGSQTEAFF.

The rearrangement links TRBV5-4 to TRBJ1-2; weak D call: TRBD1 (6 bases). The germline CDR1 and CDR2 sequences are SGHNT and YYREEE (reference sequence). CDR3 length: 14 residues. Trimming cost V 4 bases and J 8 bases, with 18 bases left between them. This CDR3 is CASSRTDFDIGYTF. The CDR3 nucleotides are TGTGCCAGCAGCAGGACAGATTTTGATATCGGCTACACCTTC.

The V gene is TRBV4-1, the J gene TRBJ2-1; 10 bases align to TRBD2. V lost 3 bases and J lost 0; bases outside the gene matches: 5. There are 17 residues in the CDR3. CDR1 and CDR2 from the germline V gene are MGHRA and YSYEKL. This CDR3 reads CASSQGLALSSYNEQFF. The CDR3 DNA reads TGCGCCAGCAGCCAGGGACTAGCGCTGAGCTCCTACAATGAGCAGTTCTTC.

The chain links TRBV19 to TRBJ2-1, with a tentative D call TRBD2 (6 bases). This CDR3 comprises 16 residues. The germline V gene encodes CDR1 LNHDA and CDR2 SQIVND (reference sequence). With 5 bases removed from V and 1 base from J, the gap between germline ends came to 15 bases. The CDR3 loop reads CASSVDRDLSYNEQFF. The DNA for the CDR3 is TGTGCCAGTAGTGTCGACCGGGACTTATCCTACAATGAGCAGTTCTTC.

The chain employs TRBV18 and TRBJ2-5; D not certain. The V gene lost 1 base and the J gene lost 2 bases, with 5 bases spanning the gap. CDR3 size: 13 residues. Per the germline V gene, CDR1 is KGHSH and CDR2 is LQKENI. CDR3 protein: CASSPLSQETQYF. In DNA, the CDR3 is TGTGCCAGCTCACCACTTAGTCAAGAGACCCAGTACTTC.

The chain joins TRBV9 to TRBJ1-3; TRBD1 matches 7 bases. CDR1 is SGDLS, CDR2 YYNGEE, per germline. This CDR3 spans 15 amino acids. Losses at the gene ends were 0 bases for V and 5 bases for J; bases not matched to a gene: 5. The CDR3 spells CASSVGTGIRNTIYF. DNA for the CDR3: TGTGCCAGCAGCGTAGGGACAGGAATTCGAAACACCATATATTTT.

The rearrangement uses TRBV9 and TRBJ2-7; maybe TRBD1 (5 bases). The V end was cut by 4 bases, the J end by 7 bases, with 21 bases between. CDR3 length: 15 residues. The V gene's germline CDR1 is SGDLS and CDR2 YYNGEE. The CDR3 sequence: CASSKVGAPRGEQYF. The CDR3 DNA follows: TGTGCCAGCAGCAAAGTAGGGGCCCCGCGTGGGGAGCAGTACTTC.

This clone was recorded only once. J is TRBJ2-7 and V is TRBV2, with D possibly matching TRBD1 (6 bases). CDR3 length: 15 amino acids. In germline, CDR1 is SNHLY, CDR2 FYNNEI. The V end was cut by 1 base, the J end by 4 bases, with 14 bases between. The CDR3 sequence: CASSEDRAVGYEQYF. In DNA, the CDR3 is TGTGCCAGCAGTGAAGACAGGGCGGTAGGGTACGAGCAGTACTTC.

V is TRBV9 and J is TRBJ1-3; 9 bases match TRBD1. CDR3 length: 15 residues. After removal of 0 bases from V and 2 bases from J, the junction contained 0 bases not matched to a gene. Germline V lookup: CDR1 SGDLS, CDR2 YYNGEE. The CDR3 protein is CASSVGQGAGNTIYF. CDR3 in DNA: TGTGCCAGCAGCGTAGGACAGGGGGCTGGAAACACCATATATTTT. The entire variable domain, with the rest obtained from reference TRBV9 and TRBJ1-3, is as follows: DSGVTQTPKHLITATGQRVTLRCSPRSGDLSVYWYQQSLDQGLQFLIQYYNGEERAKGNILERFSAQQFPDLHSELNLSSLELGDSALYFCASSVGQGAGNTIYFGEGSWLTVV.

The chain couples TRBV6-5 to TRBJ1-2; 7 bases are a match to TRBD1. V lost 0 bases, J lost 4 bases, and 5 bases stayed unmatched. Germline V gives CDR1 MNHEY, CDR2 SVGAGI. CDR3 length: 15 residues. CDR3 loop: CASSYSGQGGYGYTF. As DNA, the CDR3 is TGTGCCAGCAGTTACTCGGGGCAGGGGGGCTATGGCTACACCTTC.

The rearrangement links TRBV28 to TRBJ2-2, with TRBD1 as a possible D gene (6 bases). With 5 bases removed from V and 7 bases from J, the gap between germline ends came to 11 bases. This CDR3 comprises 13 residues. Germline CDR1 MDHEN, CDR2 SYDVKM. Here the CDR3 DNA reads TGTGCCAGCAGTCCAGGGGAGCACGGGGAGCTGTTTTTT. Its protein is CASSPGEHGELFF.

This rearrangement joins TRBV28 to TRBJ2-7, with TRBD1 identical over 9 bases. CDR1 MDHEN and CDR2 SYDVKM come from the germline V gene. Trimming took 8 bases from V and 5 from J; bases not matched to a gene: 10. The CDR3 extends over 14 amino acids. This chain's CDR3 is CASGSGTGQHEQYF. CDR3 sequence (DNA): TGTGCCAGCGGATCCGGGACAGGGCAACACGAGCAGTACTTC.

The rearrangement joins TRBV4-1 to TRBJ1-2; 8 nucleotides align to TRBD1. The CDR3 runs 15 residues. V lost 3 bases, J lost 4 bases, and 7 bases stayed unmatched. Germline loops: CDR1 MGHRA, CDR2 YSYEKL. CDR3 in DNA: TGCGCCAGCAGCCACCCCGGACAGGGTGGCTATGGCTACACCTTC. Its protein product is CASSHPGQGGYGYTF.

The V and J genes are TRBV6-5 and TRBJ1-5, with unresolved D. The CDR3 is 13 residues long. V shed 3 bases and J shed 4 bases, with 7 bases lying between them. Germline CDR1 MNHEY, CDR2 SVGAGI. The CDR3 loop is CASSYGRNQPQHF. CDR3 DNA sequence: TGTGCCAGCAGTTATGGGAGGAATCAGCCCCAGCATTTT.